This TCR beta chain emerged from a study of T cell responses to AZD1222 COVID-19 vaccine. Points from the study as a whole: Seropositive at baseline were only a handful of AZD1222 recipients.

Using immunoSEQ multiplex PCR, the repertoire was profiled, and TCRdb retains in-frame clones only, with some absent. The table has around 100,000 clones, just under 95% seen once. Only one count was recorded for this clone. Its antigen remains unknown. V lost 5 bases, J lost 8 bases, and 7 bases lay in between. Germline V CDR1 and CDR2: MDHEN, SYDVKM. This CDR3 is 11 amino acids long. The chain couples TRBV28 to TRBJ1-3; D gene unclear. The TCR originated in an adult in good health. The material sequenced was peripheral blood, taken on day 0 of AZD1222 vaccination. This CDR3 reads CASSTSYTIYF. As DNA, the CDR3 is TGTGCCAGCAGTACCTCTTACACCATATATTTT. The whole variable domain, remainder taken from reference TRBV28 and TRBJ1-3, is DVKVTQSSRYLVKRTGEKVFLECVQDMDHENMFWYRQDPGLGLRLIYFSYDVKMKEKGDIPEGYSVSREKKERFSLILESASTNQTSMYLCASSTSYTIYFGEGSWLTVV.